These 5 T cell receptor beta chains were all obtained from the same sample, sequenced in a study of blood T cells in healthy people across ages. The use of a sample-barcoded 5' primer and a J-beta primer mix characterized a second PCR of roughly 7 to 11 cycles. TCRdb called the 5' RACE reads again in MiXCR, with one record for every CDR3 protein. The sample has roughly 1,500,000 distinct CDR3 sequences; 42% are singletons. What was sequenced was blood. The receptors were gathered from a woman aged 18-35 years in good health.

This clonotype was seen only once. The chain uses TRBV18 and TRBJ1-2; D gene uncertain. The CDR3 totals 15 residues. The V gene lost 0 bases and the J gene lost 1 base, with 9 bases spanning the gap. Germline V lookup: CDR1 KGHSH, CDR2 LQKENI. The CDR3 reads CASSPPTSINYGYTF. The CDR3 DNA is TGTGCCAGCTCACCACCTACCTCGATTAACTATGGCTACACCTTC.

The chain uses TRBV5-1 and TRBJ2-3; no clear D. CDR1 and CDR2 from the germline V gene are SGHRS and YFSETQ. V was trimmed by 2 bases and J by 2 bases, leaving 6 bases between them. The CDR3 has 13 residues. The CDR3 reads CASSFLYTDTQYF. The DNA for the CDR3 is TGCGCCAGCAGCTTCCTCTACACAGATACGCAGTATTTT.

In this sample, this clonotype turned up a few times. The rearrangement uses TRBV10-3 and TRBJ2-5; the match to TRBD2 covers 8 bases. The CDR3 sequence is 16 residues long. The trim removed 0 bases at V and 5 bases at J, leaving 8 bases unmatched. Looked up from germline, CDR1 is ENHRY and CDR2 is SYGVKD. CDR3 residues: CAISESQAGGGETQYF. For the CDR3, the DNA is TGTGCCATCAGTGAGTCGCAGGCGGGAGGAGGGGAGACCCAGTACTTC.

V and J are TRBV9 and TRBJ2-3; the D is unclear. V gave up 7 bases and J gave up 6 bases, with 15 bases separating them. Germline V CDR1 and CDR2: SGDLS, YYNGEE. This CDR3 spans 13 amino acids. The CDR3 spells CASEEPRTDTQYF. The CDR3 DNA reads as TGTGCCAGCGAGGAGCCCCGGACCGATACGCAGTATTTT. The variable domain in full, with the rest retrieved from reference TRBV9 and TRBJ2-3, is DSGVTQTPKHLITATGQRVTLRCSPRSGDLSVYWYQQSLDQGLQFLIQYYNGEERAKGNILERFSAQQFPDLHSELNLSSLELGDSALYFCASEEPRTDTQYFGPGTRLTVL.

The chain uses TRBV6-1 and TRBJ1-6, with a possible D match to TRBD1 (6 bases). This CDR3 region has 17 residues. The germline V gene encodes CDR1 MNHNS and CDR2 SASEGT. Trimming stripped 8 bases from V and 0 bases from J, with 17 bases between. CDR3 sequence (DNA): TGTGCCAGCGGCCCCGTGACAGGCCGCTCCTATAATTCACCCCTCCACTTT. It codes for CASGPVTGRSYNSPLHF.